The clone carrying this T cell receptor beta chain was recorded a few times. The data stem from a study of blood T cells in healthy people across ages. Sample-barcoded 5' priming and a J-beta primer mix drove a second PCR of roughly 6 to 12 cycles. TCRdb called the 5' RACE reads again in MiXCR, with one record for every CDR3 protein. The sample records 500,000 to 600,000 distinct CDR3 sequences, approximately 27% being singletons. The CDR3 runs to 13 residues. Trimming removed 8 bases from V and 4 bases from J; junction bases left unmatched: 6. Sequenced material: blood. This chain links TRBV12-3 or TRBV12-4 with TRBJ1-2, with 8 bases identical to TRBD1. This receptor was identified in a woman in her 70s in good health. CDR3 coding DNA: TGTGCCAGCGGGGTGACAGGGGCCTATGGCTACACCTTC. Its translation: CASGVTGAYGYTF.